The 6 T cell receptor beta chains given below trace back to one sample, sequenced in a study of CD8 T cells in ankylosing spondylitis. Each CDR3 protein is one row after TCRdb ran MiXCR on the 5' RACE reads. The repertoire consists of about 500,000 distinct CDR3 sequences, with less than 6% occurring once and the leading ten covering approximately 3.5%. Study findings and constraints: Made up of fewer than 10 highly homologous variants, a TCR beta motif appeared characteristic of ankylosing spondylitis blood.

These TCRs are of unknown antigen specificity. The sequencing input was blood, either unsorted or a sorted T cell fraction (not recorded which). Receptors originate from a male donor with ankylosing spondylitis.

V gene TRBV5-5 combines with J gene TRBJ2-7; D uncertain. Trimming shortened V by 0 bases and J by 6 bases, and 7 bases separated the two germline ends. The germline CDR1 and CDR2 sequences are SGHKS and YYEKEE (reference sequence). The CDR3 is 12 residues long. The CDR3 DNA reads TGTGCCAGCAGCTTGGGCCGGATCGAGCAGTACTTC. As protein: CASSLGRIEQYF.

The sample holds a few counts of this clonotype. This sequence joins TRBV20-1 and TRBJ1-1; D is unclear. V was cut by 3 bases and J by 1 base, with 9 bases left in between. Germline lookup yields CDR1 DFQATT and CDR2 SNEGSKA (reference sequence). This CDR3 contains 13 residues. CDR3 sequence reads: CSAREMANTEAFF. The CDR3 coding sequence is TGCAGTGCTAGGGAGATGGCGAACACTGAAGCTTTCTTT.

This clonotype was detected ten times or more. This chain joins TRBV20-1 and TRBJ1-5; 7 bases align to TRBD1. The ends lost 6 bases at V and 4 bases at J; junction bases unmatched: 6. CDR3 length: 13 residues. Per the germline V gene, CDR1 is DFQATT and CDR2 is SNEGSKA (reference sequence). DNA for the CDR3: TGCAGTGCACAAGACAGGGTGAATCAGCCCCAGCATTTT. Residues: CSAQDRVNQPQHF.

This sequence joins TRBV7-2 and TRBJ2-1; D is tentatively TRBD1 or TRBD2 (6 bases each). The J call is in doubt because the DNA end fits TRBJ2-7 better. The CDR3 loop spans 13 amino acids. Germline V CDR1 and CDR2: SGHTA, FQGNSA. CDR3 DNA: TGTGCCAGCAGCCCTAGGGGGGCTAGTGAGCAGTACTTC. Translating gives CASSPRGASEQYF.

This clonotype was observed at least ten times. The J gene is TRBJ1-2, the V gene TRBV6-5; D remains ambiguous. Per the germline V gene, CDR1 is MNHEY and CDR2 is SVGAGI. The CDR3 covers 12 residues. The V end was cut by 4 bases, the J end by 8 bases, with 11 bases between. The CDR3 is CASSSLGRGYTF. The CDR3 region has the DNA TGTGCCAGCAGTTCCCTCGGGAGAGGCTACACCTTC.

This clonotype was recorded many times. V and J are TRBV28 and TRBJ2-1; TRBD1 aligns across 7 bases. This CDR3 comprises 14 residues. Germline V gene lookup returns CDR1 MDHEN and CDR2 SYDVKM. V dropped 0 bases and J dropped 5; count of bases not matched to a gene: 1. CDR3: CASSLWTGNNEQFF. In DNA, the CDR3 is TGTGCCAGCAGTTTATGGACAGGGAACAATGAGCAGTTCTTC.